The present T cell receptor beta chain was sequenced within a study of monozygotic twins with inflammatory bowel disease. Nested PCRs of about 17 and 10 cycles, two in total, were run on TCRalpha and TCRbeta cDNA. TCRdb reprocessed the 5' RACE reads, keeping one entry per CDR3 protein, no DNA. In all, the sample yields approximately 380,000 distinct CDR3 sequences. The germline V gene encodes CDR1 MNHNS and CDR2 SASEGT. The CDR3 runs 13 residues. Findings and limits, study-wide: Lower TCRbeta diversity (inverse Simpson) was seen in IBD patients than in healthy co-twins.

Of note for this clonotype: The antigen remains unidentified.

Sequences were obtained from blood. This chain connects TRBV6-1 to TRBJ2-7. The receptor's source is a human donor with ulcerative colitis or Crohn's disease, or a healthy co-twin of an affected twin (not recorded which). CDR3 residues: CASSPRPHYEQYF.